A selection of T cell receptor beta chains follows, all from one sample in a study of cytomegalovirus exposure and HLA in healthy donors. Produced via immunoSEQ multiplex PCR; TCRdb's table is partial and in-frame only. Found here are approximately 130,000 clones, about 81% of them singletons; the top ten hold less than 3%. The sequenced sample consisted of PBMCs. Every receptor here comes from a woman between 40 and 55 years old in good health and CMV-seropositive. CDR3s include the opening cysteine and the closing phenylalanine or tryptophan. Each record gives: clone size, D gene, CDR3 length, V gene, J gene, CDR3 protein, CDR3 DNA. D genes are given only for firm matches. Some rows mark clone size as missing; the rest say once, few, many or name a class of expanded clone.

abundance: NA
d_gene: NA
len: 12
v_gene: TRBV28
j_gene: TRBJ2-7
CDR3aa: CASSFYGYEQYF
CDR3nt: TGTGCCAGCAGTTTTTACGGGTACGAGCAGTACTTC

abundance: NA
d_gene: NA
len: 12
v_gene: TRBV30
j_gene: TRBJ1-1
CDR3aa: CAIGTGSTEAFF
CDR3nt: TGTGCGATCGGAACAGGTTCCACTGAAGCTTTCTTT

abundance: NA
d_gene: TRBD1
len: 17
v_gene: TRBV6-1
j_gene: TRBJ1-2
CDR3aa: CASSEGMGTGAGYGYTF
CDR3nt: TGTGCCAGCAGCGAAGGAATGGGGACAGGGGCCGGGTATGGCTACACCTTC

abundance: NA
d_gene: NA
len: 15
v_gene: TRBV7-9
j_gene: TRBJ2-1
CDR3aa: CASSLFSKPYNEQFF
CDR3nt: TGTGCCAGCAGCTTATTTAGTAAGCCTTACAATGAGCAGTTCTTC

abundance: NA
d_gene: NA
len: 15
v_gene: TRBV7-2
j_gene: TRBJ1-3
CDR3aa: CASSPNPSSGNTIYF
CDR3nt: TGTGCCAGCAGCCCTAACCCTAGCTCTGGAAACACCATATATTTT

abundance: NA
d_gene: TRBD1
len: 17
v_gene: TRBV4-3
j_gene: TRBJ1-1
CDR3aa: CASNPDRTGGYATEAFF
CDR3nt: TGCGCCAGCAACCCGGACCGGACAGGGGGGTACGCCACTGAAGCTTTCTTT

abundance: few
d_gene: TRBD2
len: 12
v_gene: TRBV5-6
j_gene: TRBJ2-3
CDR3aa: CASQTSSDTQYF
CDR3nt: TGTGCCAGCCAGACTAGCTCAGATACGCAGTATTTT

abundance: NA
d_gene: NA
len: 14
v_gene: TRBV6-4
j_gene: TRBJ2-1
CDR3aa: CASSDLGGPDEQFF
CDR3nt: TGTGCCAGCAGTGATCTGGGGGGGCCAGATGAGCAGTTCTTC

abundance: few
d_gene: NA
len: 15
v_gene: TRBV6-5
j_gene: TRBJ2-1
CDR3aa: CASSYAPAGVSEQFF
CDR3nt: TGTGCCAGCAGTTACGCGCCAGCGGGTGTGAGTGAGCAGTTCTTC

abundance: NA
d_gene: NA
len: 13
v_gene: TRBV10-3
j_gene: TRBJ1-2
CDR3aa: CAITPQVQGGYTF
CDR3nt: TGTGCCATCACCCCCCAGGTACAGGGTGGCTACACCTTC

abundance: NA
d_gene: NA
len: 16
v_gene: TRBV4-3
j_gene: TRBJ2-1
CDR3aa: CASSRESRLVHHEQFF
CDR3nt: TGCGCCAGCAGCCGAGAGTCTCGACTAGTTCATCATGAGCAGTTCTTC

abundance: NA
d_gene: TRBD1
len: 13
v_gene: TRBV6-6
j_gene: TRBJ1-4
CDR3aa: CASSYGTGEKLFF
CDR3nt: TGTGCCAGCAGTTACGGGACAGGTGAAAAACTGTTTTTT

abundance: NA
d_gene: NA
len: 15
v_gene: TRBV28
j_gene: TRBJ2-7
CDR3aa: CASSISGAVSYEQYF
CDR3nt: TGTGCCAGCAGTATCTCGGGAGCCGTTTCCTACGAGCAGTACTTC

abundance: NA
d_gene: TRBD1
len: 16
v_gene: TRBV9
j_gene: TRBJ1-1
CDR3aa: CASSVAIGGRNTEAFF
CDR3nt: TGTGCCAGCAGCGTAGCTATAGGGGGCAGGAACACTGAAGCTTTCTTT

abundance: NA
d_gene: TRBD1
len: 17
v_gene: TRBV2
j_gene: TRBJ1-2
CDR3aa: CASSEATALQGAAGYTF
CDR3nt: TGTGCCAGCAGTGAAGCAACGGCGTTACAGGGGGCAGCTGGCTACACCTTC

abundance: NA
d_gene: TRBD2
len: 15
v_gene: TRBV6-5
j_gene: TRBJ2-1
CDR3aa: CASSSSGGAYNEQFF
CDR3nt: TGTGCCAGCAGTTCGAGCGGGGGGGCCTACAATGAGCAGTTCTTC

abundance: NA
d_gene: NA
len: 15
v_gene: TRBV29-1
j_gene: TRBJ2-2
CDR3aa: CSVESDSRVTGELFF
CDR3nt: TGCAGCGTTGAATCGGACTCTCGGGTCACCGGGGAGCTGTTTTTT

abundance: once
d_gene: TRBD1
len: 15
v_gene: TRBV11-2
j_gene: TRBJ1-2
CDR3aa: CASSPGQEANYGYTF
CDR3nt: TGTGCCAGCAGCCCCGGACAGGAAGCTAACTATGGCTACACCTTC

abundance: once
d_gene: NA
len: 16
v_gene: TRBV4-3
j_gene: TRBJ2-7
CDR3aa: CASSQARQGLSYEQYF
CDR3nt: TGCGCCAGCAGCCAAGCGCGGCAGGGGCTATCCTACGAGCAGTACTTC

abundance: few
d_gene: NA
len: 13
v_gene: TRBV18
j_gene: TRBJ2-7
CDR3aa: CASSRQGAYEQYF
CDR3nt: TGTGCCAGCTCACGGCAGGGTGCCTACGAGCAGTACTTC

abundance: few
d_gene: NA
len: 13
v_gene: TRBV6-1
j_gene: TRBJ1-4
CDR3aa: CASGWGANEKLFF
CDR3nt: TGTGCCAGCGGGTGGGGGGCTAATGAAAAACTGTTTTTT

abundance: NA
d_gene: NA
len: 14
v_gene: TRBV5-4
j_gene: TRBJ1-1
CDR3aa: CASSLGAGITEAFF
CDR3nt: TGTGCCAGCAGCTTGGGGGCAGGGATCACTGAAGCTTTCTTT

abundance: NA
d_gene: TRBD1
len: 14
v_gene: TRBV4-2
j_gene: TRBJ2-7
CDR3aa: CASSQGTGTYEQYF
CDR3nt: TGTGCCAGCAGCCAAGGGACAGGGACCTACGAGCAGTACTTC

abundance: few
d_gene: TRBD1
len: 17
v_gene: TRBV5-8
j_gene: TRBJ2-7
CDR3aa: CASSLEGSTGGIYEQYF
CDR3nt: TGTGCCAGCAGCTTGGAGGGGTCGACAGGGGGCATTTACGAGCAGTACTTC

abundance: NA
d_gene: NA
len: 16
v_gene: TRBV4-2
j_gene: TRBJ2-1
CDR3aa: CASSQDGVAAYNEQFF
CDR3nt: TGTGCCAGCAGCCAAGATGGGGTAGCGGCCTACAATGAGCAGTTCTTC

abundance: NA
d_gene: NA
len: 15
v_gene: TRBV4-3
j_gene: TRBJ2-7
CDR3aa: CASSQDKQVSYEQYF
CDR3nt: TGCGCCAGCAGCCAAGATAAGCAGGTCTCCTACGAGCAGTACTTC

abundance: NA
d_gene: NA
len: 15
v_gene: TRBV29-1
j_gene: TRBJ2-1
CDR3aa: CSVEGEMEGRGEQFF
CDR3nt: TGCAGCGTTGAAGGGGAAATGGAGGGAAGAGGGGAGCAGTTCTTC

abundance: NA
d_gene: NA
len: 13
v_gene: TRBV10-3
j_gene: TRBJ1-1
CDR3aa: CAAQGYLNTEAFF
CDR3nt: TGTGCAGCCCAGGGCTACCTGAACACTGAAGCTTTCTTT

abundance: NA
d_gene: TRBD2
len: 15
v_gene: TRBV5-1
j_gene: TRBJ2-7
CDR3aa: CASSFDGGGAGEQYF
CDR3nt: TGCGCCAGCAGCTTCGATGGCGGGGGGGCGGGGGAGCAGTACTTC